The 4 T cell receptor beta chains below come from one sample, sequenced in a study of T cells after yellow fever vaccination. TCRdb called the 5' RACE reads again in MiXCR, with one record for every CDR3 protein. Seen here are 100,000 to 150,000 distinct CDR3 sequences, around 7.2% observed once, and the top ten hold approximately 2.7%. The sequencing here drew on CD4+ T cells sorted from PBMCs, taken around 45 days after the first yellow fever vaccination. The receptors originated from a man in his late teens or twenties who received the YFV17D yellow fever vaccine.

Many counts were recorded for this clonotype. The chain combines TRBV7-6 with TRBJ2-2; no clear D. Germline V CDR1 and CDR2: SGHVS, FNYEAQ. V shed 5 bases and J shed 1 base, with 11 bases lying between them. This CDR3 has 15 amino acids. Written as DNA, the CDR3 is TGTGCCAGCAGCGACGCACCGGTGAACACCGGGGAGCTGTTTTTT. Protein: CASSDAPVNTGELFF.

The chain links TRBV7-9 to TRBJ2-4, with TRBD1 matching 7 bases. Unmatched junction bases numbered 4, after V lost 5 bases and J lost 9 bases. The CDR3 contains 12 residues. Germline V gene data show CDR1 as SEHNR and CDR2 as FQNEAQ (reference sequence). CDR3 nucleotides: TGTGCCAGCAGCCCCCGACAGGGCATTCAGTACTTC. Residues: CASSPRQGIQYF. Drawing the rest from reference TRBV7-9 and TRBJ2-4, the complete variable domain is DTGVSQNPRHKITKRGQNVTFRCDPISEHNRLYWYRQTLGQGPEFLTYFQNEAQLEKSRLLSDRFSAERPKGSFSTLEIQRTEQGDSAMYLCASSPRQGIQYFGAGTRLSVL.

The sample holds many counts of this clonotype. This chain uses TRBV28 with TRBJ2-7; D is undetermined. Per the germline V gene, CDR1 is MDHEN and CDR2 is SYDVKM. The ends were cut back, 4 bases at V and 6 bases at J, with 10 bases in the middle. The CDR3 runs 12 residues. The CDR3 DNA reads TGTGCCAGCAGTTCGAGTCGCCTCGAGCAGTACGTC. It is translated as CASSSSRLEQYV.

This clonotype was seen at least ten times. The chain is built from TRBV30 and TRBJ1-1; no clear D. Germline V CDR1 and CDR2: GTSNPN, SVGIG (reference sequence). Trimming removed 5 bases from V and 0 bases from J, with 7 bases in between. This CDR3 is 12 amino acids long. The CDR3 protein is CAWGGLNTEAFF. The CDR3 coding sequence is TGTGCCTGGGGAGGTTTGAACACTGAAGCTTTCTTT.